This T cell receptor (beta chain) stems from a study of shared clonotypes between healthy human individuals. Healthy HIV-negative adults with no recent acute infections or vaccinations were recruited as donors. Germline V gene sequence: CDR1 MNHNS, CDR2 SASEGT. This CDR3 is built from 13 residues. V shed 11 bases and J shed 2 bases, with 16 bases lying between them. Produced via immunoSEQ multiplex PCR; TCRdb's table is partial and in-frame only. Of some 2,500,000 clones listed, 93% are singletons. Sequences were obtained from naive CD4+ T cells from PBMCs. Subset denoted: CD45RA+ positively selected. The clonotype comes from a man between 18 and 35 years old in good health. Some clones in this sample may be carry-over from other donors' samples. The chain combines TRBV6-1 with TRBJ2-7; D ambiguous. The CDR3 loop reads CAAGSGPPYEQYF. In DNA form, the CDR3 reads TGTGCCGCCGGGTCGGGCCCACCCTACGAGCAGTACTTC.